This TCR beta chain derives from a study of T cell responses to AZD1222 COVID-19 vaccine. Concerning this clone: Its specificity is not known.

Produced via immunoSEQ multiplex PCR; TCRdb's table is partial and in-frame only. This table has 80,000 to 90,000 clones, approximately 90% appearing once. General observations from the study: Spike-specific TCR breadth and depth went up after people got two AZD1222 doses. It was only a handful of AZD1222 recipients who were seropositive at baseline. Researchers took repertoire samples only after the peak T cell response had come. Targeting of unmutated variant regions was reportedly seen in nearly half of spike-specific TCRs.

This CDR3 is built from 12 residues. Trimming cost V 5 bases and J 7 bases, with 9 bases left between them. This chain links TRBV12-3 or TRBV12-4 with TRBJ2-1, with a tentative D call TRBD1 (5 bases). The TCR comes from an adult in good health. The sample consisted of peripheral blood, taken on day 0 of MenACWY control vaccination. The CDR3 nucleotides read TGTGCCAGCAGTCTCAGGGCGAATGAGCAGTTCTTC. Amino acid sequence: CASSLRANEQFF.